The entry that follows covers one TCR beta chain sequence. What it binds is unknown. The data are from a study of cytomegalovirus exposure and HLA in healthy donors. Broader study findings: Per published accounts, TCR beta sequences correctly predicted the HLA-A and HLA-B alleles of most subjects. About 87% or about 30% of the time was how often most TCR beta V segments were productive, according to an earlier analysis. There were three CMV-associated chains whose specificity for CMV antigens was confirmed in vitro.

Germline V gene sequence: CDR1 MNHNS, CDR2 SASEGT. The CDR3 runs 17 residues. The ends lost 4 bases at V and 1 base at J; junction bases unmatched: 1. Researchers ran the PCR with 60 Vbeta and 13 Jbeta primers. Authors' processing steps: A follow-up analysis tallied tens of millions of unique TCR beta chains, 8.5 million to 14 million shared. The method was immunoSEQ multiplex PCR; TCRdb's version includes in-frame clones alone and lacks a portion of them. The V and J calls and the clone size are those of that table, but D and trimming were determined from the DNA. This sample yields 110,000 to 150,000 clones, of which about 82% are seen a single time; 3% to 4% belongs to the top ten.

V and J are TRBV6-1 and TRBJ2-2, with 15 bases identical to TRBD2. This receptor was taken from a male donor in good health and CMV-seronegative. The specimen sequenced was PBMCs. The CDR3: CASSGGLAGGNTGELFF. As DNA, the CDR3 is TGTGCCAGCAGTGGGGGACTAGCGGGGGGGAACACCGGGGAGCTGTTTTTT.